This T cell receptor (beta chain) derives from a study of vaccination and CD4 T cells after COVID-19. Sequenced with the Oncomine TCR Beta short-read assay was DNA taken from cultured CD4+ T cells. TCRdb recomputed calls from the PCR reads with MiXCR, one row per CDR3 protein. The repertoire holds approximately 17,000 distinct CDR3 sequences, with approximately 48% as singletons. Notes on this clonotype: Its antigen is not known.

The CDR3 has 17 residues. Germline V gene sequence: CDR1 MNHEY, CDR2 SVGAGI. Trimming at V came to 2 bases and at J to 1 base, leaving 9 bases not matched to a gene. Treatment: approximately nine-day PBMC culture with coronavirus spike peptide pools or control peptides (ViraFEST assay). This chain connects TRBV6-5 to TRBJ1-1; 8 bases are a match to TRBD1. This clonotype was sampled from a human donor who had recovered from COVID-19. Material for sequencing was CD4+ T cells from blood, cultured in vitro. CDR3 nucleotide sequence: TGTGCCAGCAGTTACGACGCCTTAGACAGGGGGAACACTGAAGCTTTCTTT. Amino acids: CASSYDALDRGNTEAFF.